These T cell receptor beta chains were read from a single sample in a study of blood T cell repertoires in COVID-19. TCRdb's table, derived via immunoSEQ multiplex PCR, lists solely in-frame clones and lacks some. Of just under 350,000 clones listed, about 90% are singletons. The sequenced sample consisted of peripheral blood. The receptors were gathered from a woman between 50 and 59 years old with COVID-19, enrolled during active disease. Each CDR3 is given with its conserved first and last residue. Each record gives: D gene, clone size, V gene, J gene, CDR3 DNA, CDR3 protein. D genes are given only for firm matches. Clone size is stated in some rows and not others, as once, few, many or a class when expanded.

NA	NA	TRBV5-3	TRBJ2-7	TGTGCCAGAAAGAGCCCCCCGGGGAAAAACTTC	CARKSPPGKNF
NA	NA	TRBV11-2	TRBJ1-2	TGTGCCAGCGGCCCCGTCCAGGGGATCGGGTATGGCTACACCTTC	CASGPVQGIGYGYTF
TRBD1	NA	TRBV7-2	TRBJ1-5	TGTGCCAGCAGCTTTGGGACAGGTAGCAATCAGCCCCAGCATTTT	CASSFGTGSNQPQHF
TRBD1	once	TRBV2	TRBJ2-1	TGTGCCAGCAGCGGGACAGGGACGAATGAGCAGTTCTTC	CASSGTGTNEQFF
NA	NA	TRBV24-1	TRBJ2-2	TGTGCCACCAGTGATCCTGACATCTTAGGCGGGGAGCTGTTTTTT	CATSDPDILGGELFF
TRBD2	NA	TRBV2	TRBJ2-2	TGTGCCAGCAAACTAGCGGGAGAGACCACCGGGGAGCTGTTTTTT	CASKLAGETTGELFF
TRBD2	once	TRBV30	TRBJ2-5	TGTGCTTGGGAGGGGAACGGGGGAGAGACCCAGTACTTC	CAWEGNGGETQYF
TRBD1	NA	TRBV7-9	TRBJ1-1	TGTGCCAGCAGCTACTCAGGGGGAACTGAAGCTTTCTTT	CASSYSGGTEAFF
TRBD2	NA	TRBV11-2	TRBJ2-2	TGTGCCAGCTCCTTAGCGGGAGGCAAGAACACCGGGGAGCTGTTTTTT	CASSLAGGKNTGELFF
NA	NA	TRBV5-1	TRBJ2-6	TGCGCCAGCAGCTCCTCAGGCTCTGGGGCCAACGTCCTGACTTTC	CASSSSGSGANVLTF
TRBD1	NA	TRBV18	TRBJ1-3	TGTGCCAGCTCACCACGACAGGGGGAAGGAAACACCATATATTTT	CASSPRQGEGNTIYF
TRBD1	once	TRBV5-1	TRBJ2-7	TGCGCCAGCAGCTGGGAAGGGGGCCGCGAGCAGTACTTC	CASSWEGGREQYF
NA	NA	TRBV7-9	TRBJ1-2	TGTGCCAGCAGCGCCGGGACACAGGTCGATGGCTACACCTTC	CASSAGTQVDGYTF
TRBD1	NA	TRBV7-9	TRBJ1-4	TGTGCCAGCAGACAAGGACAGGTTAATGAAAAACTGTTTTTT	CASRQGQVNEKLFF
NA	NA	TRBV3-1/TRBV3-2	TRBJ1-3	TGTGCCAGCAGCCCCGGGTCAAGCTCAAACACCATATATTTT	CASSPGSSSNTIYF
NA	NA	TRBV6-5	TRBJ2-3	TGTGCCAGCAGTTACACAGGGCCTACAGATACGCAGTATTTT	CASSYTGPTDTQYF
TRBD2	NA	TRBV11-3	TRBJ2-7	TGTGCCAGCAGCGACCCCCTAGCGGGAGAAACCTACGAGCAGTACTTC	CASSDPLAGETYEQYF
TRBD2	NA	TRBV9	TRBJ2-1	TGTGCCAGCAGCGTAGGGGGAGGGAGGAACAATGAGCAGTTCTTC	CASSVGGGRNNEQFF
NA	NA	TRBV19	TRBJ1-5	TGTGCCAGTAGTCCTCATCCACGAGCTTCCTCCGAGGATCGGGTTGATCAGCCCCAGCATTTT	CASSPHPRASSEDRVDQPQHF
TRBD2	NA	TRBV5-6	TRBJ2-2	TGTGCCAGCAGCCGAGGACTAGCAGACACCGGGGAGCTGTTTTTT	CASSRGLADTGELFF
TRBD2	NA	TRBV4-1	TRBJ2-1	TGCGCCAGCAGCCAAGAGTGGCTAGCGGGTGGTTACAATGAGCAGTTCTTC	CASSQEWLAGGYNEQFF
TRBD1	NA	TRBV27	TRBJ1-4	TGTGCCAGCAGTTTATTTGGGACAGGGGGGGGGAATGAAAAACTGTTTTTT	CASSLFGTGGGNEKLFF
NA	NA	TRBV2	TRBJ1-2	TGTGCCAGCAGTGAGCGGGGCGAGGGCTATGGCTACACCTTC	CASSERGEGYGYTF
TRBD2	NA	TRBV10-3	TRBJ2-1	TGTGCCATCAGTGGGTCAACTAGCGGGGGCTACAATGAGCAGTTCTTC	CAISGSTSGGYNEQFF
NA	NA	TRBV15	TRBJ2-7	TGTGCCACCAGCAGACCGGGACTTGGCTCCTACGAGCAGTACTTC	CATSRPGLGSYEQYF
TRBD2	NA	TRBV2	TRBJ2-4	TGTGCCAGCAGAAAGGGGCTAGCGGGAGGTGACATTCAGTACTTC	CASRKGLAGGDIQYF
NA	NA	TRBV5-1	TRBJ1-3	TGCGCCAGCAGCTTGACACCGGACGGGAGCTCTGGAAACACCATATATTTT	CASSLTPDGSSGNTIYF
NA	NA	TRBV27	TRBJ1-2	TGTGCCAGCAGTACTCCCGGGGGCTATGGCTACACCTTC	CASSTPGGYGYTF
NA	NA	TRBV10-3	TRBJ1-2	TGTGCCATCAGTGAAATGAGAGGAGCCCTTGACGGCTACACCTTC	CAISEMRGALDGYTF
NA	NA	TRBV1	TRBJ2-7	TGCACCAGCAGCCCCTCGGGAGCTAGCGGGAGGGCCGAAGACGAGCAGTACTTC	CTSSPSGASGRAEDEQYF
TRBD1	NA	TRBV5-1	TRBJ2-1	TGCGCCAGCAGCAAAAGACAGGGGAGCTCCTACAATGAGCAGTTCTTC	CASSKRQGSSYNEQFF
NA	NA	TRBV9	TRBJ2-2	TGTGCCAGCAGCGTAGGCACTAGGACCGGGGAGCTGTTTTTT	CASSVGTRTGELFF
TRBD2	NA	TRBV7-2	TRBJ2-2	TGTGCCAGCAGCTTAGGACTAGCGGGAGGGCCTAAAACCGGGGAGCTGTTTTTT	CASSLGLAGGPKTGELFF
NA	NA	TRBV7-3	TRBJ2-2	TGTGCCAGCTCTATCGGGGTCACCGGGGAGCTGTTTTTT	CASSIGVTGELFF
TRBD1	NA	TRBV7-9	TRBJ2-1	TGTGCCAGCAGCTTAGAGGGGACAGGGGGCTTTTCGGCCGACAATGAGCAGTTCTTC	CASSLEGTGGFSADNEQFF
NA	NA	TRBV24-1	TRBJ1-2	TGTGCCACCAGTGACCGTTTGTCAGGGGCGCTTGGCTACACCTTC	CATSDRLSGALGYTF
TRBD1	NA	TRBV4-2	TRBJ1-1	TGTGCCAGCAGCCAAGATACCCCGGGACAGGGCAAGGCTTTCTTT	CASSQDTPGQGKAFF
NA	once	TRBV11-2	TRBJ1-2	TGTGCCAGCAGCTTAGCCGCCGGGACAACTCGTAACTATGGCTACACCTTC	CASSLAAGTTRNYGYTF
TRBD1	NA	TRBV4-3	TRBJ2-1	TGCGCCAGCAGCCAAGATTTAACAGGGGCGAGGAATGAGCAGTTCTTC	CASSQDLTGARNEQFF
TRBD2	NA	TRBV29-1	TRBJ2-2	TGCAGCGTCGGGACTAGCAGGCCCCTTACCGGGGAGCTGTTTTTT	CSVGTSRPLTGELFF
TRBD2	NA	TRBV11-2	TRBJ2-1	TGTGCCAGCAGCCCTAGCGGGAGGGGAGATTCCTACGATGAGCAGTTCTTC	CASSPSGRGDSYDEQFF
NA	NA	TRBV3-1/TRBV3-2	TRBJ1-1	TGTGCCAGCAGCCAAGTGATTTCAGGGTGGGCTTTCTTT	CASSQVISGWAFF